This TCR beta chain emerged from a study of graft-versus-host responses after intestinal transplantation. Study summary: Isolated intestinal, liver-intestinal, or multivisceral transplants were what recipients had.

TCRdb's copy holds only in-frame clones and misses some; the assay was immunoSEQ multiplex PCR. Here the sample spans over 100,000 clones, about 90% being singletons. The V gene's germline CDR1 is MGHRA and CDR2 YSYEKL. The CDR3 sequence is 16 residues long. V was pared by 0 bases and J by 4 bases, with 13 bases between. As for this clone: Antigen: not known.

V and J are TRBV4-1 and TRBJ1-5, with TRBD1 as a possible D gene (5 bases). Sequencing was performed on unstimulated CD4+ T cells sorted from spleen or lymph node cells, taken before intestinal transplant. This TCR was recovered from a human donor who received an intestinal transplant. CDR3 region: CASSQEGSAGNQPQHF. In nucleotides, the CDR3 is TGCGCCAGCAGCCAAGAGGGGTCGGCAGGGAATCAGCCCCAGCATTTT.